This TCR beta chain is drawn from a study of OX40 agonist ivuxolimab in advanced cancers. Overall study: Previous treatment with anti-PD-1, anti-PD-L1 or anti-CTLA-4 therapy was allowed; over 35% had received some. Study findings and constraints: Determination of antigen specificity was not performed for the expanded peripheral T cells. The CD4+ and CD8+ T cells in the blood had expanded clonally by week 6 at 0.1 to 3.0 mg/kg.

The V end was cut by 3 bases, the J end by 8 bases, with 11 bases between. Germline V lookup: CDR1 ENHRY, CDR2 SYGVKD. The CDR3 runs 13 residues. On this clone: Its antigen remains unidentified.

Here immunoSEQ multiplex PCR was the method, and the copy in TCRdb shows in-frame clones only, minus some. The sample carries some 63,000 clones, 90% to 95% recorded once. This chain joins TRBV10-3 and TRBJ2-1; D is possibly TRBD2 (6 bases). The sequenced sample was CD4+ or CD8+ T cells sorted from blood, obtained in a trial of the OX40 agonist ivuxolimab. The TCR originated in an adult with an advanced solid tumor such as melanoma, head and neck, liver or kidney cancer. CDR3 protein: CAISDSTRDEQFF. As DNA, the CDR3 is TGTGCCATCAGTGACTCGACTAGGGATGAGCAGTTCTTC.